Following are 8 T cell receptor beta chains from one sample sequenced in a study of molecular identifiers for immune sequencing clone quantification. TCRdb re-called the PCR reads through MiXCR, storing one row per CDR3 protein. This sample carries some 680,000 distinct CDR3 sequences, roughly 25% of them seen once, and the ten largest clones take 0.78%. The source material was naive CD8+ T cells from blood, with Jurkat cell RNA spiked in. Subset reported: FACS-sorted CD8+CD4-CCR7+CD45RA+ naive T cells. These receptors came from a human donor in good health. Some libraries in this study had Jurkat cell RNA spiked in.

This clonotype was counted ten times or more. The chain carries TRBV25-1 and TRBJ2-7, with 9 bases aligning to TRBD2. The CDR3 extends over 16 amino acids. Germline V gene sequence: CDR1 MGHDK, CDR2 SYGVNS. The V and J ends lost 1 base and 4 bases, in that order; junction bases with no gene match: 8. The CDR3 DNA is TGTGCCAGCAGTGAATGGAAAGCGGGAGGTTGGTACGAGCAGTACTTC. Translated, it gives CASSEWKAGGWYEQYF.

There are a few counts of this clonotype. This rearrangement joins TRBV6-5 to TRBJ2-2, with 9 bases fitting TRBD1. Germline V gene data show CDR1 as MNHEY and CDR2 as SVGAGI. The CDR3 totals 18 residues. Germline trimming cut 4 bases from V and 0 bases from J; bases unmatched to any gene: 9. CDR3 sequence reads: CASSSPPTGGPNTGELFF. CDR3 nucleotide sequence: TGTGCCAGCAGTTCCCCACCGACAGGGGGTCCGAACACCGGGGAGCTGTTTTTT.

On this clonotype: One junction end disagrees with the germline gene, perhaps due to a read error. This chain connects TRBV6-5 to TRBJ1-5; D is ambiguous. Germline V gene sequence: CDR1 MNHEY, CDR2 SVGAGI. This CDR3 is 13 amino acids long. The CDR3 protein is CASSYSSDQPRHF. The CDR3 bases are TGTGCCAGCAGTTACTCCTCAGATCAGCCCCGGCATTTT.

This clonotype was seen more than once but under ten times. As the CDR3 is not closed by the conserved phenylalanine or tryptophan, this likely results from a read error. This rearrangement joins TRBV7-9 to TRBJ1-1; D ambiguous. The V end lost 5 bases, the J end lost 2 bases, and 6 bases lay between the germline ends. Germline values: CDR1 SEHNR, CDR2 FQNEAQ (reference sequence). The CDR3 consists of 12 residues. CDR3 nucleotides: TGTGCCAGCAGCCCTACAAACACTGAAGCTTTCCTT. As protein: CASSPTNTEAFL.

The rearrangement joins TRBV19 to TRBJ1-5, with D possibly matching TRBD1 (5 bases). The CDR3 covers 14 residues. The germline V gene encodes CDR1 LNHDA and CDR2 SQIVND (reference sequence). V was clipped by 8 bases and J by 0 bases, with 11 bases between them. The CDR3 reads CASDQDNSNQPQHF. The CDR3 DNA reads TGTGCCAGTGACCAGGACAATAGCAATCAGCCCCAGCATTTT.

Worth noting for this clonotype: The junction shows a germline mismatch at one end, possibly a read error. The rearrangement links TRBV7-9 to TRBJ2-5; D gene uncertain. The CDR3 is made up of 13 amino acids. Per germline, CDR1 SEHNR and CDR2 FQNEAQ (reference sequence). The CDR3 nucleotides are TGTGCCGGCAGCTTAGAGGAGTGGGAGACCCAGTACTTC. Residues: CAGSLEEWETQYF.

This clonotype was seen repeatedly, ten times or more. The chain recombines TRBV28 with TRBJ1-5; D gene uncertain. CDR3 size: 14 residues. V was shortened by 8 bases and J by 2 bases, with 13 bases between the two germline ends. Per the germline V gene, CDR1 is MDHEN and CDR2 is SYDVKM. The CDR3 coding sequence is TGTGCCAGCCTATACAATCAAGGCAATCAGCCCCAGCATTTT. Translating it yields CASLYNQGNQPQHF.

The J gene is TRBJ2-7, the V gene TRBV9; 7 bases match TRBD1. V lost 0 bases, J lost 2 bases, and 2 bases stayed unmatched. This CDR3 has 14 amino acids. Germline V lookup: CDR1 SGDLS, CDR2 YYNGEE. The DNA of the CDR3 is TGTGCCAGCAGCGTAGCTACAGGGGCCTACGAGCAGTACTTC. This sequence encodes CASSVATGAYEQYF.